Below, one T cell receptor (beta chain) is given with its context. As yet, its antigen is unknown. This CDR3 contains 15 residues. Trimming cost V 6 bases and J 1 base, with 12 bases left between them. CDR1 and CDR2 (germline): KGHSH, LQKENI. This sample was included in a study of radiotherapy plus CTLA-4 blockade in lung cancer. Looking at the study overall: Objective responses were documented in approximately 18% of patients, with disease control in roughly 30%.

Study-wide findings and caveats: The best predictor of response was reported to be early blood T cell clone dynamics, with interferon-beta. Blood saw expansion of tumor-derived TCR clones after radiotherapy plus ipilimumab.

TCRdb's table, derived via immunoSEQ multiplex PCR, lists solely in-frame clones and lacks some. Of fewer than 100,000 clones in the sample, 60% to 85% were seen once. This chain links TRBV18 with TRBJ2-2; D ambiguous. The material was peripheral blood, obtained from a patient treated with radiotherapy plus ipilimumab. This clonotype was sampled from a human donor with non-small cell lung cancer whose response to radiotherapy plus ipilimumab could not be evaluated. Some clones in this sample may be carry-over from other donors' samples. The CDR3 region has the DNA TGTGCCAGCTCCCCCTGGGCAGGGAACACCGGGGAGCTGTTTTTT. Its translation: CASSPWAGNTGELFF.